This T cell receptor beta chain appears in the sequencing data of a study of blood T cell repertoires in COVID-19. TCRdb's copy holds only in-frame clones and misses some; the assay was immunoSEQ multiplex PCR. The profile shows about 83,000 clones, 65% to 85% of them singletons. CDR3 length: 14 residues. The germline V gene has CDR1 SGHTA and CDR2 FQGTGA. The J segment lost 4 bases and the V segment lost 5 bases, leaving 5 bases of the junction unmatched. The receptor was derived from a woman older than 75 with acute or convalescent COVID-19. The sequencing input was peripheral blood. The J gene is TRBJ1-3, the V gene TRBV7-3; 7 bases fit TRBD1. The CDR3 reads CASSPTGPGNTIYF. The CDR3 nucleotides are TGTGCCAGCAGCCCGACAGGGCCCGGAAACACCATATATTTT.